This record looks at one T cell receptor beta chain sequence and its context. Its target is unknown. PCR used 60 Vbeta primers and 13 Jbeta primers. Profiled with immunoSEQ multiplex PCR; TCRdb holds only in-frame clones, not every one. The table records under 150,000 clones, around 78% of them present only once. The sample comes from a study of cytomegalovirus exposure and HLA in healthy donors. Across the whole study: Earlier results showed roughly 120 million unique TCR beta sequences derived from approximately 170 million T cells.

Study-wide results and limits: Cytomegalovirus association was listed for 164 TCR beta chains.

V lost 2 bases, J lost 7 bases, and 21 bases lay in between. CDR1 SGHTS and CDR2 YDEGEE come from the germline V gene. The CDR3 contains 17 residues. The sample was PBMCs. The chain joins TRBV5-8 to TRBJ2-2; D is possibly TRBD1 (5 bases). The receptor comes from a woman aged 35 to 49 in good health and CMV-seropositive. CDR3 nucleotides: TGTGCCAGCAGCTTCCTCCCAGGGCCGAAGTTGAACGGGGAGCTGTTTTTT. Its translation is CASSFLPGPKLNGELFF.